This TCR beta chain was sequenced for a study of T cell responses to AZD1222 COVID-19 vaccine. About the research overall: Pooled together were second doses at about 4 or about 12 weeks.

Assay: immunoSEQ multiplex PCR; the TCRdb copy retains only in-frame clones and omits some. The table lists around 66,000 clones, roughly 87% of them singletons. Notes on the study in general: Mapped onto spike, vaccine-associated CD4 TCRs spanned it and were dominant at 160-218 and 743-854. Clonal diversity was possibly underestimated; the donors were predominantly white British and more often female.

V was trimmed by 5 bases and J by 3 bases, leaving 8 bases between them. The germline V gene encodes CDR1 LGHDT and CDR2 YNNKEL (reference sequence). The CDR3 extends over 12 amino acids. Of note for this clone: What it binds is unknown.

The sequenced sample was peripheral blood, obtained on day 0 of AZD1222 vaccination. The gene calls are TRBV3-1 (or the pseudogene TRBV3-2) and TRBJ2-7; no clear D gene. The source of this sequence is an adult in good health. The CDR3 loop reads CASSIANYEQYF. The CDR3 coding sequence is TGTGCCAGCAGCATCGCTAACTACGAGCAGTACTTC.